The sequence of this TCR beta chain was determined in a study of graft-versus-host responses after intestinal transplantation. About the research overall: Multivisceral, liver-intestinal, or isolated intestinal grafts were transplanted into recipients. General study findings and limits: Allografts of one patient group, those with graft-donor T cell macrochimerism, had high graft-versus-host to host-versus-graft clonal ratios. Early post-transplant HvG declines showed an association with peak circulating GvH clone levels.

Concerning this clone itself: Its antigen is undetermined.

Sequenced by immunoSEQ multiplex PCR; TCRdb stores in-frame clones only, minus some. In the table there are 45,000 to 55,000 clones, more than 80% of which are singletons. Source: PBMCs, taken approximately 660 days after intestinal transplant. The receptor comes from a human patient who received an intestinal transplant, so some T cells may come from the graft donor.

In DNA form, the CDR3 reads TGCGCCAGCCGAGGGCATCTAGCGGAAGAGACCCAGTACTTC. Residues: CASRGHLAEETQYF. J is TRBJ2-5 and V is TRBV5-1; TRBD2 agrees at 7 bases. After removal of 7 bases from V and 3 bases from J, the junction contained 9 bases not matched to a gene. The germline CDR1 and CDR2 sequences are SGHRS and YFSETQ. The CDR3 covers 14 residues.